The source of this T cell receptor (beta chain) is a study of identical twins. V dropped 4 bases and J dropped 6; count of bases not matched to a gene: 4. Germline-derived CDR1 and CDR2 are LGHNA and YNFKEQ. CDR3 length equals 14 residues. Template switching supplied a universal primer site; unique molecular identifiers were carried on the cDNA. Each CDR3 protein gets one entry after TCRdb re-called the 5' RACE reads with MiXCR. The sample contains a few hundred thousand distinct CDR3 sequences, 12% of which appear only once. The data also belong to a second study, concerning yellow fever vaccine responses in identical twins.

Sequenced material: memory (CD45RO+) T cells sorted from blood. This clonotype originated in a woman aged 18-29 years in good health. This chain joins TRBV4-2 and TRBJ2-2, with 8 bases that match TRBD2. The CDR3 is CASSPAGAPGELFF. Written as DNA, the CDR3 is TGTGCCAGCAGCCCAGCGGGAGCCCCCGGGGAGCTGTTTTTT.